The 29 T cell receptor beta chains reported below all come from one sample, sequenced in a study of CD8+ T cells in alopecia areata. Treatment: oral pan-JAK inhibitor, 5-10 mg twice daily. Sequencing templates came from extracted RNA that was reverse transcribed into cDNA. The method was immunoSEQ multiplex PCR; TCRdb's version includes in-frame clones alone and lacks a portion of them. The profile shows more than 200,000 clones, 64% of them singletons. Sequencing was performed on CD4+ T cells sorted from blood, taken at week 4, from a patient treated with tofacitinib. These receptors all come from a human donor with alopecia areata.

The chain uses TRBV4-2 and TRBJ2-5; TRBD2 matches at 7 bases. This CDR3 spans 18 amino acids. In germline, CDR1 is LGHNA, CDR2 YNFKEQ. The V gene end was trimmed by 0 bases and the J gene end by 5 bases; junction bases not matched to a gene: 15. The CDR3 nucleotides read TGTGCCAGCAGCCAAGATGACGTGCGGAGACTAGCTTGGGAGACCCAGTACTTC. Protein sequence: CASSQDDVRRLAWETQYF.

This clone was counted ten times or more. The rearrangement links TRBV6-1 to TRBJ2-7, with a possible D match to TRBD1 (5 bases). Germline CDR1 reads MNHNS; CDR2 reads SASEGT. The CDR3 is 14 residues long. V was clipped by 3 bases and J by 2 bases, with 11 bases between them. The CDR3 DNA sequence: TGTGCCAGCAGTGATACCAGGGTACCCTACGAGCAGTACTTC. Its protein product is CASSDTRVPYEQYF.

This chain connects TRBV29-1 to TRBJ2-1, with 8 bases that match TRBD1. This CDR3 is built from 13 residues. The J segment lost 4 bases and the V segment lost 4 bases, leaving 3 bases of the junction unmatched. Per the germline V gene, CDR1 is SQVTM and CDR2 is ANQGSEA. CDR3 DNA sequence: TGCAGCGTTGGACAGGGGTTTTACAATGAGCAGTTCTTC. This translates into CSVGQGFYNEQFF.

This clone came up a few times. The genes are TRBV2 and TRBJ2-7; 7 nucleotides agree with TRBD1. This CDR3 region has 15 residues. V lost 6 bases, J lost 2 bases, and 10 bases stayed unmatched. Germline V gives CDR1 SNHLY, CDR2 FYNNEI. The CDR3 region has the DNA TGTGCCAGCAGAAAAAACCCGGGACAGACCTACGAGCAGTACTTC. This translates into CASRKNPGQTYEQYF.

The chain couples TRBV11-1 to TRBJ2-7; tentatively, D is TRBD1 (5 bases). Germline values: CDR1 SGHAT, CDR2 FQDESV (reference sequence). The V and J ends lost 2 bases and 2 bases respectively, with 7 bases between them. This CDR3 region has 13 residues. CDR3 sequence: CASSLSGTYEQYF. The CDR3 nucleotides read TGTGCCAGCAGCTTATCAGGGACCTACGAGCAGTACTTC.

V is TRBV27 and J is TRBJ2-1; possible D gene TRBD1, 5 bases. The V gene lost 7 bases and the J gene lost 8 bases, with 15 bases spanning the gap. The germline gives CDR1 MNHEY, CDR2 SMNVEV (reference sequence). The CDR3 covers 13 residues. In DNA, the CDR3 is TGTGCCAGCACTTCGACAGCTCGACATGAGCAGTTCTTC. Translating gives CASTSTARHEQFF.

The V call is TRBV29-1, the J call TRBJ2-5; D is tentatively TRBD1 or TRBD2 (5 bases each). The CDR3 is 13 amino acids. Germline V gene data show CDR1 as SQVTM and CDR2 as ANQGSEA. The germline V and J ends were trimmed by 2 bases and 6 bases, with 13 bases remaining between them. The CDR3 region is CSVEFRGVQTQYF. For the CDR3, the DNA is TGCAGCGTTGAATTCCGGGGCGTGCAGACCCAGTACTTC.

This clone was observed at least ten times. The chain joins TRBV6-6 to TRBJ1-6; D possibly corresponds to TRBD1 (5 bases). The CDR3 totals 13 residues. Germline V gene sequence: CDR1 MNHNY, CDR2 SVGAGI (reference sequence). V was pared by 7 bases and J by 8 bases, with 12 bases between. The CDR3 sequence is CASTEEGYSPLHF. DNA for the CDR3: TGTGCCAGCACCGAAGAGGGGTATTCACCCCTCCACTTT.

This rearrangement joins TRBV30 to TRBJ1-1; D gene unclear. Trimming stripped 0 bases from V and 1 base from J, with 9 bases between. Germline CDR1 and CDR2: GTSNPN and SVGIG (reference sequence). CDR3 size: 14 residues. The CDR3, as DNA: TGTGCCTGGAGTGTTACGTTAACGAACACTGAAGCTTTCTTT. Residues: CAWSVTLTNTEAFF. The whole variable domain, filled in from reference TRBV30 and TRBJ1-1, reads SQTIHQWPATLVQPVGSPLSLECTVEGTSNPNLYWYRQAAGRGLQLLFYSVGIGQISSEVPQNLSASRPQDRQFILSSKKLLLSDSGFYLCAWSVTLTNTEAFFGQGTRLTVV.

The chain has TRBV4-3 and TRBJ2-6; D unresolved. CDR1 and CDR2 from the germline V gene are LGHNA and YSLEER. The CDR3 is 18 amino acids. V was pared by 0 bases and J by 2 bases, with 14 bases between. This CDR3 is CASSQEVWLQAGANVLTF. CDR3 bases: TGCGCCAGCAGCCAAGAGGTCTGGCTGCAGGCTGGGGCCAACGTCCTGACTTTC.

This clone was detected only a few times. This CDR3 reads CASSLPPPAPEAFF. Written as DNA, the CDR3 is TGTGCCAGCAGCTTACCGCCGCCCGCTCCTGAAGCTTTCTTT. The J gene is TRBJ1-1, the V gene TRBV7-2; D is unresolved. Germline-derived CDR1 and CDR2 are SGHTA and FQGNSA. The CDR3 consists of 14 residues. Trimming cost V 2 bases and J 6 bases, with 13 bases left between them.

V gene TRBV28 combines with J gene TRBJ2-7, with TRBD1 identical over 7 bases. V lost 6 bases and J lost 2; bases outside the gene matches: 7. The germline V gene encodes CDR1 MDHEN and CDR2 SYDVKM. The CDR3 runs to 14 residues. The CDR3 sequence is CASSSGGGTYEQYF. The CDR3 nucleotides are TGTGCCAGCAGCTCAGGGGGTGGCACCTACGAGCAGTACTTC.

The chain joins TRBV15 to TRBJ2-5; D gene uncertain. The V end lost 2 bases, the J end lost 5 bases, and 15 bases lay between the germline ends. In germline, CDR1 is LNHNV, CDR2 YYDKDF (reference sequence). This CDR3 is 15 amino acids long. The CDR3 region is CATSRHTLGMETQYF. CDR3 DNA: TGTGCCACCAGCAGACATACCTTGGGTATGGAGACCCAGTACTTC.

The DNA of the CDR3 is TGTGCCAGCAGTTACGGACGAGGGACAGATACGCAGTATTTT. This encodes CASSYGRGTDTQYF. J is TRBJ2-3 and V is TRBV6-6, with D possibly TRBD2 on 5 matching bases. Deletions cut 2 bases from V and 3 bases from J, with 9 bases between. Germline CDR1 reads MNHNY; CDR2 reads SVGAGI (reference sequence). The length of the CDR3 is 14 residues.

This rearrangement joins TRBV9 to TRBJ2-1; TRBD2 agrees at 12 bases. J gave up 7 bases and V 6 bases, and 5 bases lay outside the gene matches. This CDR3 has 14 amino acids. Germline V gives CDR1 SGDLS, CDR2 YYNGEE. CDR3 in amino acids: CASTTSGGWNEQFF. CDR3 nucleotides: TGTGCCAGCACCACTAGCGGGGGGTGGAATGAGCAGTTCTTC.

This clone was observed a few times. This chain joins TRBV7-2 and TRBJ2-5, with 7 bases that match TRBD2. Trimming took 7 bases from V and 0 from J; bases not matched to a gene: 8. This CDR3 region has 15 residues. CDR1 is SGHTA, CDR2 FQGNSA, per germline. DNA for the CDR3: TGTGCCAGCACCCTAGCGGCGCAACACCAAGAGACCCAGTACTTC. As protein: CASTLAAQHQETQYF.

The gene calls are TRBV30 and TRBJ2-7; D is perhaps TRBD1 (5 bases). There are 14 residues in the CDR3. Per the germline V gene, CDR1 is GTSNPN and CDR2 is SVGIG (reference sequence). V was pared by 0 bases and J by 6 bases, with 15 bases between. The CDR3 bases are TGTGCCTGGAGTGTACATTTTCAGGGTTCCGAGCAGTACTTC. Amino acid sequence: CAWSVHFQGSEQYF.

The chain joins TRBV27 to TRBJ2-7; weak D call: TRBD1 (6 bases). Trimming left V 5 bases short and J 0 bases short, with 14 bases between. CDR1 and CDR2 from the germline V gene are MNHEY and SMNVEV (reference sequence). This CDR3 spans 15 amino acids. The DNA for the CDR3 is TGTGCCAGCAGTCCAATCACAGGGAACTCCTACGAGCAGTACTTC. The encoded protein is CASSPITGNSYEQYF.

The rearrangement uses TRBV7-2 and TRBJ1-2; D is undetermined. Trimming cost V 2 bases and J 8 bases, with 15 bases left between them. Germline values: CDR1 SGHTA, CDR2 FQGNSA. This CDR3 region has 14 residues. The CDR3 protein is CASSLRPKGRGYTF. DNA for the CDR3: TGTGCCAGCAGCTTACGACCAAAAGGACGGGGCTACACCTTC.

CDR3 in amino acids: CSVVRQGTNYGYTF. The CDR3 DNA sequence: TGCAGCGTTGTCCGACAGGGAACTAACTATGGCTACACCTTC. V usage is TRBV29-1 and J usage is TRBJ1-2, with 7 positions matching TRBD1. Unmatched junction bases numbered 5, after V lost 4 bases and J lost 0 bases. Looked up from germline, CDR1 is SQVTM and CDR2 is ANQGSEA. The CDR3 is made up of 14 amino acids.

The chain recombines TRBV4-2 with TRBJ2-2, with TRBD2 matching 11 bases. The V segment lost 1 base and the J segment 5 bases; nucleotides outside the gene matches: 12. The CDR3 spans 19 residues. CDR1 is LGHNA and CDR2 is YNFKEQ in the germline V gene. CDR3 nucleotide sequence: TGTGCCAGCAGCCAAGTAAAAGATAGCGGGGGGGCCGGAACCGGGGAGCTGTTTTTT. Translation: CASSQVKDSGGAGTGELFF.

V and J are TRBV18 and TRBJ1-6; possibly TRBD1 for D (5 bases). The ends were cut back, 3 bases at V and 10 bases at J, with 13 bases in the middle. CDR3 length: 14 residues. Germline CDR1 KGHSH, CDR2 LQKENI. This chain's CDR3 is CASSPNGGGSPLHF. The CDR3 DNA reads as TGTGCCAGCTCACCTAACGGGGGAGGCTCACCCCTCCACTTT.

This chain joins TRBV2 and TRBJ1-4; D uncertain. Trimming cost V 3 bases and J 3 bases, with 8 bases left between them. Looked up from germline, CDR1 is SNHLY and CDR2 is FYNNEI. The CDR3 is made up of 14 amino acids. CDR3 DNA sequence: TGTGCCAGCAGTGACTATAAACCTAATGAAAAACTGTTTTTT. Its translation: CASSDYKPNEKLFF.

The chain couples TRBV25-1 to TRBJ1-5; tentatively, D is TRBD1 (6 bases). CDR1 MGHDK and CDR2 SYGVNS come from the germline V gene. Trimming took 4 bases from V and 8 from J, leaving 12 bases between them. The CDR3 has 13 residues. CDR3: CASSGIGGKPQHF. DNA of the CDR3: TGTGCCAGCAGTGGGATAGGGGGTAAGCCCCAGCATTTT.

This clone was found a few times. The V call is TRBV9, the J call TRBJ2-5, with 7 bases that match TRBD2. This CDR3 is built from 17 residues. CDR1 and CDR2 from the germline V gene are SGDLS and YYNGEE. Germline trimming cut 0 bases from V and 1 base from J; bases unmatched to any gene: 9. The CDR3, as DNA: TGTGCCAGCAGCGTAGGACGGGCTAGCGGCTTCCAAGAGACCCAGTACTTC. Its translation is CASSVGRASGFQETQYF.

This clone turned up a few times. The chain joins TRBV7-2 to TRBJ1-1; the D gene is possibly TRBD1 (6 bases). The CDR3 contains 15 residues. In germline, CDR1 is SGHTA, CDR2 FQGNSA. V was clipped by 5 bases and J by 5 bases, with 18 bases between them. In DNA form, the CDR3 reads TGTGCCAGCAGCCTCCGGGACACCCGGGGGACTGAAGCTTTCTTT. Translation gives CASSLRDTRGTEAFF.

This clone has a handful of counts. The chain recombines TRBV7-8 with TRBJ2-4; TRBD1 is a possible D gene (6 bases). Trimming removed 5 bases from V and 0 bases from J, with 17 bases in between. Germline V gene sequence: CDR1 SGHVS, CDR2 FQNEAQ. The CDR3 covers 17 residues. The CDR3, as DNA: TGTGCCAGCAGCCCCAACCGGGACATCTTAGCCAAAAACATTCAGTACTTC. Amino acid sequence: CASSPNRDILAKNIQYF.

The chain uses TRBV14 and TRBJ1-1; a possible D gene is TRBD1 (6 bases). CDR1 is SGHDN and CDR2 is FVKESK in the germline V gene. V gave up 6 bases and J gave up 9 bases, with 11 bases separating them. The CDR3 loop spans 11 amino acids. CDR3 bases: TGTGCCAGCAGTCAACAGGGACAAGCTTTCTTT. It is translated as CASSQQGQAFF.

This clone was counted a few times. V usage is TRBV7-2 and J usage is TRBJ2-6, with TRBD1 identical over 7 bases. Losses at the gene ends were 3 bases for V and 4 bases for J; bases not matched to a gene: 6. The CDR3 has 16 residues. The germline gives CDR1 SGHTA, CDR2 FQGNSA. The chain's CDR3 is CASSFTGTAGANVLTF. DNA of the CDR3: TGTGCCAGCAGCTTCACCGGGACAGCCGGGGCCAACGTCCTGACTTTC.